The clone carrying this T cell receptor beta chain was seen a handful of times. Primed by a sample-barcoded 5' primer and a J-beta primer mix, a second PCR proceeded for roughly 7 to 11 cycles. TCRdb called the 5' RACE reads again in MiXCR, with one record for every CDR3 protein. The sample shows around 650,000 distinct CDR3 sequences, roughly 32% of them seen only once. This specimen comes from a study of blood T cells in healthy people across ages. The CDR3 contains 13 residues. Germline V gene lookup returns CDR1 LNHDA and CDR2 SQIVND (reference sequence). Trimming removed 2 bases from V and 2 bases from J, with 7 bases in between.

The genes are TRBV19 and TRBJ2-7, with D possibly matching TRBD1 (5 bases). The receptor's source is an elderly woman in good health. The sample was blood. As DNA, the CDR3 is TGTGCCAGTAGTATAAGACAGACCTACGAGCAGTACTTC. Protein sequence: CASSIRQTYEQYF.